Listed here is a single TCR beta chain. This sample was included in a study of blood T cell repertoires in COVID-19. Study-level information: Material from acute and convalescent COVID-19 was sourced from the United States, Italy and Spain. Sources were T cells, B-cell-depleted T cells, or PBMCs; the material itself was cDNA or gDNA.

The length of the CDR3 is 16 residues. Trimming at V came to 3 bases and at J to 4 bases, leaving 6 bases not matched to a gene. CDR1 and CDR2 (germline): SGHNT, YYREEE (reference sequence). As processed by the authors: Amplified reference gene primers provided the basis for estimating nucleated cell counts. The assay was immunoSEQ multiplex PCR, and TCRdb's table has in-frame clones only and misses some. That table furnishes V, J and clone size, whereas the DNA furnished D and trimming. The sample holds roughly 120,000 clones, 86% seen once. This sequence originates from a human donor in a cohort sampled during active COVID-19. The chain is built from TRBV5-4 and TRBJ2-3, with 12 bases matching TRBD2. What was sequenced was peripheral blood. As DNA, the CDR3 is TGTGCCAGCAGCTACCCTAGCGGGAGGGGCCCAGATACGCAGTATTTT. As protein: CASSYPSGRGPDTQYF.